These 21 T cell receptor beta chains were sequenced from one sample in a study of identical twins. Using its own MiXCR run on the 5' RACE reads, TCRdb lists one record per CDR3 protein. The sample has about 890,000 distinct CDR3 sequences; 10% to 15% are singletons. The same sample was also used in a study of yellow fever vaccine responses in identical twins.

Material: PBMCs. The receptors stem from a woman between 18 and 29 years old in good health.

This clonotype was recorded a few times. The CDR3 DNA reads TGTGCCAGCAGCTCCTCTACCCAAGACAATGAGCAGTTCTTC. Amino acids: CASSSSTQDNEQFF. The chain uses TRBV7-9 and TRBJ2-1, with D unclear. Germline V gene sequence: CDR1 SEHNR, CDR2 FQNEAQ (reference sequence). V lost 4 bases and J lost 5, with 12 bases in between. The CDR3 contains 14 residues.

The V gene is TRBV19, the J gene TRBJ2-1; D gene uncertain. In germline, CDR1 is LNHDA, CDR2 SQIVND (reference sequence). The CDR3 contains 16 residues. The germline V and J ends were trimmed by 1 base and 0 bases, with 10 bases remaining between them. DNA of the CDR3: TGTGCCAGTAGTATAGGGTTGTCGCCCTCCTACAATGAGCAGTTCTTC. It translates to CASSIGLSPSYNEQFF.

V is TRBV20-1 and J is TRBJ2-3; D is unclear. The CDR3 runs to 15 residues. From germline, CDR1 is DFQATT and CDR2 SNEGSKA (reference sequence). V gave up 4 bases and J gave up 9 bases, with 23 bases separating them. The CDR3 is CSAKVPFNSDRTQYF. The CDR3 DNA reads TGCAGTGCTAAGGTCCCTTTTAATTCGGACCGAACGCAGTATTTT.

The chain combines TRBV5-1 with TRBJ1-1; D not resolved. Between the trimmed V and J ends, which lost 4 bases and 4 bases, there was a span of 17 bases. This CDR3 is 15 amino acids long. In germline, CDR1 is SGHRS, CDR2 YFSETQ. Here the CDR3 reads CASSASHPMGTEAFF. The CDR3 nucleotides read TGCGCCAGCAGCGCCAGCCACCCCATGGGCACTGAAGCTTTCTTT.

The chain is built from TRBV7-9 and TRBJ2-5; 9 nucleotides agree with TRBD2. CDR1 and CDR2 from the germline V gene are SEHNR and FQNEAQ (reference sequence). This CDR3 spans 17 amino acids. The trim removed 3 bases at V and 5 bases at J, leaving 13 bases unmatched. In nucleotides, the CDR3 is TGTGCCAGCAGCTTCGACGCGGGAGGGATGTTTAGGGAGACCCAGTACTTC. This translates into CASSFDAGGMFRETQYF.

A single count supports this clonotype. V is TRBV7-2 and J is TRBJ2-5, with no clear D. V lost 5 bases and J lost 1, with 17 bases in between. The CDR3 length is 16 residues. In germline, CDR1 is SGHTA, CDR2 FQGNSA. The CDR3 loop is CASSIRHLSPQETQYF. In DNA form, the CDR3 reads TGTGCCAGCAGCATAAGACACCTTAGCCCCCAAGAGACCCAGTACTTC.

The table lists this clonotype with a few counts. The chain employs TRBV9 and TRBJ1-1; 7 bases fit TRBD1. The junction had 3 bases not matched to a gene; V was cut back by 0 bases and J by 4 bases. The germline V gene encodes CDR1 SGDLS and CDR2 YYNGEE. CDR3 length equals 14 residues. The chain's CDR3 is CASSVGGGGTEAFF. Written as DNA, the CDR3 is TGTGCCAGCAGCGTAGGAGGGGGCGGCACTGAAGCTTTCTTT.

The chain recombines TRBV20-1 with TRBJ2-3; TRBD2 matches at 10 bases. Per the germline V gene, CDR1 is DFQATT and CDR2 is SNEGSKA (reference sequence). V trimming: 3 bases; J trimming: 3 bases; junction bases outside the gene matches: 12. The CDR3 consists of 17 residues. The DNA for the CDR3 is TGCAGTGCTAGCAACGGACCCGGGACTAGCGTGACAGATACGCAGTATTTT. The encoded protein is CSASNGPGTSVTDTQYF.

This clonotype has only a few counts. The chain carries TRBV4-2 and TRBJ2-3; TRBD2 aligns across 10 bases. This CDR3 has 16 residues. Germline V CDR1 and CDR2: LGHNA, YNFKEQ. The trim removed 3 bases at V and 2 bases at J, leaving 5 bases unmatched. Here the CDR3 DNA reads TGTGCCAGCAGCCAGGAAGCGGGAGGGACCACAGATACGCAGTATTTT. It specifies CASSQEAGGTTDTQYF.

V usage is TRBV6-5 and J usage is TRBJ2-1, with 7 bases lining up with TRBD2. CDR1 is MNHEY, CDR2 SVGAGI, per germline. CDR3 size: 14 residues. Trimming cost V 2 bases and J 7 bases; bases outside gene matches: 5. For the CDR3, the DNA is TGTGCCAGCAGTTACCGGGACTATGGGAATGAGCAGTTCTTC. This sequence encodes CASSYRDYGNEQFF.

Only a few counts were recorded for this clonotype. This CDR3 is CASSLGNQGYGETQYF. For the CDR3, the DNA is TGTGCCAGCAGCTTAGGGAATCAGGGGTATGGAGAGACCCAGTACTTC. V gene TRBV11-2 combines with J gene TRBJ2-5, with a weak D call TRBD1 (6 bases). With 1 base removed from V and 4 bases from J, the gap between germline ends came to 16 bases. Germline assignment: CDR1 SGHAT and CDR2 FQNNGV. CDR3 size: 16 residues.

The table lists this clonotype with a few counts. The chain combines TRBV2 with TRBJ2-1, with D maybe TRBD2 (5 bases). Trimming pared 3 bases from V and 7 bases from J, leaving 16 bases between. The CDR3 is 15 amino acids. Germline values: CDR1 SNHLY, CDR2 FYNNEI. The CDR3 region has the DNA TGTGCCAGCAGTGATTTTGCGGACGGGATAAATGAGCAGTTCTTC. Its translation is CASSDFADGINEQFF.

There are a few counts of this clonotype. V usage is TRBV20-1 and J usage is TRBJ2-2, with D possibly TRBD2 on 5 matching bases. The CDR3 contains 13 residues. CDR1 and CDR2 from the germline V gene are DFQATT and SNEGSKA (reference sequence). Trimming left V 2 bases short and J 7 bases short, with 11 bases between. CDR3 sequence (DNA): TGCAGTGCTAGATATCAGGAGGTCGGGGAGCTGTTTTTT. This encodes CSARYQEVGELFF.

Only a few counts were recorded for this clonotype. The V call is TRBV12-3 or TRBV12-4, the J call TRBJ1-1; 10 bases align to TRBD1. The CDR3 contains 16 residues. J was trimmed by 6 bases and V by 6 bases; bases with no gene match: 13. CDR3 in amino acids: CASSKRGGQGNSEAFF. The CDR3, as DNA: TGTGCCAGCAGCAAAAGAGGGGGACAGGGGAATTCTGAAGCTTTCTTT.

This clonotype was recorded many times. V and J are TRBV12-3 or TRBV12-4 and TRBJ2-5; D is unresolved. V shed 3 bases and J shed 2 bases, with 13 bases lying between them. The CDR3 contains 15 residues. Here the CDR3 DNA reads TGTGCCAGCAGTTTCTGGGTCAGAACGCAAGAGACCCAGTACTTC. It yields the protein CASSFWVRTQETQYF.

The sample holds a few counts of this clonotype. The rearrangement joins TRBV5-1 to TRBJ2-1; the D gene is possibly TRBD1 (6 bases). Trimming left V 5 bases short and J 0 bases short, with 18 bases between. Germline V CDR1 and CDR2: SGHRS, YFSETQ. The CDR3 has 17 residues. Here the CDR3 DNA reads TGCGCCAGCAGGTTTAGCAGGACAGAGAACTCCTACAATGAGCAGTTCTTC. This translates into CASRFSRTENSYNEQFF.

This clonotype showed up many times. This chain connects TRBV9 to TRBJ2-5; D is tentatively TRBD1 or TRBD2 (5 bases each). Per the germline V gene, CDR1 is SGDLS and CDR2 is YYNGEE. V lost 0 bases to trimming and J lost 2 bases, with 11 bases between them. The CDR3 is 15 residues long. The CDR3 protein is CASSVAGTTQETQYF. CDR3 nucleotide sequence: TGTGCCAGCAGCGTAGCCGGGACCACTCAAGAGACCCAGTACTTC.

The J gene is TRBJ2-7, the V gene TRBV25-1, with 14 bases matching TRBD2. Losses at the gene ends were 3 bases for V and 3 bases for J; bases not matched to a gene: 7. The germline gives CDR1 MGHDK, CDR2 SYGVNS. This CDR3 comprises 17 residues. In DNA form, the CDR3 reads TGTGCCAGCAGTGACCGACTAGCGGGAGGGCCGAGCTACGAGCAGTACTTC. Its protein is CASSDRLAGGPSYEQYF.

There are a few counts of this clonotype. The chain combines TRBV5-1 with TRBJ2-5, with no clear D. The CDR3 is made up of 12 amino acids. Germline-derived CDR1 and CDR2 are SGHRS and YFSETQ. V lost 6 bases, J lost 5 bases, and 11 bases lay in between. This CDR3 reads CASNVGEETQYF. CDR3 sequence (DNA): TGCGCCAGCAACGTTGGTGAGGAGACCCAGTACTTC. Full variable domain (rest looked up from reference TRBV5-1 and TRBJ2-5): KAGVTQTPRYLIKTRGQQVTLSCSPISGHRSVSWYQQTPGQGLQFLFEYFSETQRNKGNFPGRFSGRQFSNSRSEMNVSTLELGDSALYLCASNVGEETQYFGPGTRLLVL.

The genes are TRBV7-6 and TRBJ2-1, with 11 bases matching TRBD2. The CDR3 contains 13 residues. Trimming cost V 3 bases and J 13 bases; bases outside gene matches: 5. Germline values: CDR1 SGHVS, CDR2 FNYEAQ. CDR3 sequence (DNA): TGTGCCAGCAGCTTGAGACTAGCGGGACCACAGTTCTTC. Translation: CASSLRLAGPQFF.

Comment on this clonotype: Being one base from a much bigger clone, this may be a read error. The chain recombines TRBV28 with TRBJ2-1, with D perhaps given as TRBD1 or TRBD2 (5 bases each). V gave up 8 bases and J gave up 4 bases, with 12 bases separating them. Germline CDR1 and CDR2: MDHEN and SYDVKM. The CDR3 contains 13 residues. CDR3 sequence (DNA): TGTGCCAGCGCCCAGGGAGTATACAATGAGCAGTTCTTC. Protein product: CASAQGVYNEQFF. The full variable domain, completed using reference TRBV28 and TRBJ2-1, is DVKVTQSSRYLVKRTGEKVFLECVQDMDHENMFWYRQDPGLGLRLIYFSYDVKMKEKGDIPEGYSVSREKKERFSLILESASTNQTSMYLCASAQGVYNEQFFGPGTRLTVL.